These T cell receptor beta chains were read from a single sample in a study of immune evolution from preneoplasia to lung adenocarcinoma. Only in-frame clones appear in the TCRdb table, and some are missing; sequencing was by immunoSEQ multiplex PCR. The repertoire includes roughly 13,000 clones, around three quarters of them detected once, and 4.9% sits in the top ten. The sequenced sample consisted of FFPE minimally invasive lung adenocarcinoma tissue. The receptors were sampled from a person aged 70 to 85 with lung adenocarcinoma. CDR3s include the opening cysteine and the closing phenylalanine or tryptophan. Fields, in order: J gene, D gene, V gene, clone size, CDR3 DNA, CDR3 protein. D genes are given only for firm matches. Not every row has a clone size; where given, it reads once, few, many or a size class.

J gene: TRBJ1-2; D gene: -; V gene: TRBV7-6; clone size: -; CDR3 DNA: TGTGCCAGCAGCTTAGCAACTCGAGGGGGAGCTAACTATGGCTACACCTTC; CDR3 protein: CASSLATRGGANYGYTF
J gene: TRBJ2-2; D gene: TRBD1; V gene: TRBV2; clone size: -; CDR3 DNA: TGTGCCAGCAGTCCGTACGAAGGACAGGGCACCGGGGAGCTGTTTTTT; CDR3 protein: CASSPYEGQGTGELFF
J gene: TRBJ2-1; D gene: TRBD1; V gene: TRBV9; clone size: -; CDR3 DNA: TGTGCCAGCAGCGCGGCGGGACAGGGAACGGGCAATGAGCAGTTCTTC; CDR3 protein: CASSAAGQGTGNEQFF
J gene: TRBJ1-6; D gene: -; V gene: TRBV6-1; clone size: -; CDR3 DNA: TGTGCCAGCACGGGGCAGCTCCTGAATTCACCCCTCCACTTT; CDR3 protein: CASTGQLLNSPLHF
J gene: TRBJ1-3; D gene: TRBD1; V gene: TRBV11-3; clone size: -; CDR3 DNA: TGTGCCAGCAGCCCCCCGGGACAGGGCCTCTCTGGAAACACCATATATTTT; CDR3 protein: CASSPPGQGLSGNTIYF
J gene: TRBJ1-5; D gene: -; V gene: TRBV30; clone size: -; CDR3 DNA: TGTGCCTGGAGATCAGGCCGGGGGAGCAATCAGCCCCAGCATTTT; CDR3 protein: CAWRSGRGSNQPQHF
J gene: TRBJ1-1; D gene: -; V gene: TRBV6-6; clone size: -; CDR3 DNA: TGTGCCAGCATTTCGAACATGAACACTGAAGCTTTCTTT; CDR3 protein: CASISNMNTEAFF
J gene: TRBJ1-2; D gene: TRBD1; V gene: TRBV27; clone size: -; CDR3 DNA: TGTGCCAGCAGTTCCGGGGGACAGTTAGTATTC; CDR3 protein: CASSSGGQLVF
J gene: TRBJ2-3; D gene: -; V gene: TRBV28; clone size: -; CDR3 DNA: TGTGCCAGCAGTCACGGGACACCGCTTATCACAGATACGCAGTATTTT; CDR3 protein: CASSHGTPLITDTQYF
J gene: TRBJ1-1; D gene: -; V gene: TRBV7-9; clone size: -; CDR3 DNA: TGTGCCAGCAGCCCAGACGGGAGTGGAGGCACTGAAGCTTTCTTT; CDR3 protein: CASSPDGSGGTEAFF
J gene: TRBJ2-1; D gene: -; V gene: TRBV19; clone size: -; CDR3 DNA: TGTGCCAGTAGTCGACCCTACAATGAGCAGTTCTTC; CDR3 protein: CASSRPYNEQFF
J gene: TRBJ2-3; D gene: -; V gene: TRBV6-1; clone size: -; CDR3 DNA: TGTGCCAGCAGTACGAGAACAGATACGCAGTATTTT; CDR3 protein: CASSTRTDTQYF
J gene: TRBJ2-7; D gene: -; V gene: TRBV27; clone size: few; CDR3 DNA: TGTGCCAGCAGTAACCGGGACGGTTTGTACGAGCAGTACTTC; CDR3 protein: CASSNRDGLYEQYF
J gene: TRBJ2-7; D gene: TRBD1; V gene: TRBV28; clone size: -; CDR3 DNA: TGTGCCAGCAGCAAGCTGGACAGGCGTCCCTACGAGCAGTACTTC; CDR3 protein: CASSKLDRRPYEQYF
J gene: TRBJ2-1; D gene: -; V gene: TRBV2; clone size: -; CDR3 DNA: TGTGCCAGCGGACGTCGCTCCTACAATGAGCAGTTCTTC; CDR3 protein: CASGRRSYNEQFF
J gene: TRBJ1-3; D gene: -; V gene: TRBV9; clone size: -; CDR3 DNA: TGTGCCAGCAGCGTAGCTTCAGTGAGCTCTGGAAACACCATATATTTT; CDR3 protein: CASSVASVSSGNTIYF
J gene: TRBJ1-2; D gene: -; V gene: TRBV18; clone size: -; CDR3 DNA: TGTGCCAGCTCACCCGCGCGGGGGGCGGATAACTATGGCTACACCTTC; CDR3 protein: CASSPARGADNYGYTF
J gene: TRBJ1-3; D gene: -; V gene: TRBV14; clone size: -; CDR3 DNA: TGTGCCAGCAGACGGAACGCTGGAAACACCATATATTTT; CDR3 protein: CASRRNAGNTIYF
J gene: TRBJ1-1; D gene: -; V gene: TRBV4-1; clone size: few; CDR3 DNA: TGCGCCAGCAGCCAAGACTCATTTACTGAAGCTTTCTTT; CDR3 protein: CASSQDSFTEAFF
J gene: TRBJ2-7; D gene: TRBD1; V gene: TRBV7-9; clone size: -; CDR3 DNA: TGTGCCAGCAGCTCAGAAGGACAGGGGGTCTACGAGCAGTACTTC; CDR3 protein: CASSSEGQGVYEQYF
J gene: TRBJ1-2; D gene: -; V gene: TRBV2; clone size: -; CDR3 DNA: TGTGCCAGCCTGGGAGGACACCTCTATGGCTACACCTTC; CDR3 protein: CASLGGHLYGYTF
J gene: TRBJ1-2; D gene: -; V gene: TRBV28; clone size: once; CDR3 DNA: TGTGCCAGCAGTTTCCGCCTTGGCTACACCTTC; CDR3 protein: CASSFRLGYTF
J gene: TRBJ2-7; D gene: -; V gene: TRBV28; clone size: -; CDR3 DNA: TGTGCCAGCAGTTTTTTGGGGGCCGGCTCCTACGAGCAGTACTTC; CDR3 protein: CASSFLGAGSYEQYF
J gene: TRBJ2-2; D gene: -; V gene: TRBV11-2; clone size: few; CDR3 DNA: TGTGCCAGCAGCGAGGCCTCGAACACCGGGGAGCTGTTTTTT; CDR3 protein: CASSEASNTGELFF
J gene: TRBJ2-7; D gene: TRBD1; V gene: TRBV15; clone size: -; CDR3 DNA: TGTGCCACCAGCCCGGGACAGGGTACCTACGAGCAGTACTTC; CDR3 protein: CATSPGQGTYEQYF
J gene: TRBJ1-2; D gene: -; V gene: TRBV2; clone size: -; CDR3 DNA: TGTGCCAGCAGTGACAGGGAGAATGGCTACACCTTC; CDR3 protein: CASSDRENGYTF
J gene: TRBJ2-1; D gene: -; V gene: TRBV6-6; clone size: -; CDR3 DNA: TGTGCCAGCAGTTACCTTATCGGAGGGCCACGCGAGCAGTTCTTC; CDR3 protein: CASSYLIGGPREQFF
J gene: TRBJ2-3; D gene: -; V gene: TRBV7-2; clone size: -; CDR3 DNA: TGTGCCAGCAGCTTAGATGGAGGGTTCACAGATACGCAGTATTTT; CDR3 protein: CASSLDGGFTDTQYF
J gene: TRBJ2-7; D gene: TRBD2; V gene: TRBV28; clone size: -; CDR3 DNA: TGTGCCAGCAAGGTCCCGGGAGGGTCCTACGAGCAGTACTTC; CDR3 protein: CASKVPGGSYEQYF
J gene: TRBJ2-7; D gene: -; V gene: TRBV30; clone size: -; CDR3 DNA: TGTGCCTGGAAATTTGTCGTAAGCAGCGAGCAGTACTTC; CDR3 protein: CAWKFVVSSEQYF
J gene: TRBJ2-1; D gene: TRBD1; V gene: TRBV2; clone size: -; CDR3 DNA: TGTGCCAGCAATACCGGGACAGGGGGATTCGGTGAGCAGTTCTTC; CDR3 protein: CASNTGTGGFGEQFF
J gene: TRBJ1-2; D gene: -; V gene: TRBV14; clone size: -; CDR3 DNA: TGTGCCAGCAGCCAATCGGGAGGCTATGGCTACACCTTC; CDR3 protein: CASSQSGGYGYTF
J gene: TRBJ2-1; D gene: TRBD2; V gene: TRBV11-3; clone size: -; CDR3 DNA: TGTGCCAGCAGCTTAAGCGGGATAACCTACAATGAGCAGTTCTTC; CDR3 protein: CASSLSGITYNEQFF
J gene: TRBJ1-2; D gene: -; V gene: TRBV30; clone size: -; CDR3 DNA: TGTGCCTGGAGTGCGGTACTAGCTAAGGGCTACACCTTC; CDR3 protein: CAWSAVLAKGYTF
J gene: TRBJ1-5; D gene: -; V gene: TRBV6-5; clone size: -; CDR3 DNA: TGTGCCAGCAGAGAGGGGCTTAGCAATCAGCCCCAGCATTTT; CDR3 protein: CASREGLSNQPQHF
J gene: TRBJ1-1; D gene: -; V gene: TRBV6-5; clone size: -; CDR3 DNA: TGTGCCAGCACGGGGGGCAGTCTGGGCACTGAAGCTTTCTTT; CDR3 protein: CASTGGSLGTEAFF
J gene: TRBJ2-5; D gene: -; V gene: TRBV5-5; clone size: -; CDR3 DNA: TGTGCCAGCAGCTTGGAGCCCGAAGAGACCCAGTACTTC; CDR3 protein: CASSLEPEETQYF
J gene: TRBJ2-2; D gene: -; V gene: TRBV7-9; clone size: -; CDR3 DNA: TGTGCCAGCAGCTTGTCCGGACCGATGAACACCGGGGAGCTGTTTTTT; CDR3 protein: CASSLSGPMNTGELFF
J gene: TRBJ2-6; D gene: -; V gene: TRBV7-8; clone size: -; CDR3 DNA: TGTGCCAGCAGCTTAGGCGGACTGGACTTCTCTGGGGCCAACGTCCTGACTTTC; CDR3 protein: CASSLGGLDFSGANVLTF
J gene: TRBJ2-7; D gene: -; V gene: TRBV5-1; clone size: -; CDR3 DNA: TGCGCCAGCAGTTCCGGGCCGTTCTACGAGCAGTACTTC; CDR3 protein: CASSSGPFYEQYF